The T cell receptor (beta chain) under discussion was sequenced for a study of blood T cells in healthy people across ages (dated by TCRdb to between 2015 and 2017). With regard to the full study: In model experiments, template switching captured about one uniquely barcoded TCR beta cDNA molecule for every two T cells. The donors were divided into four age groups: young (average about 16 years), middle-aged (under 40), aged (about 56) and long-lived (more than 75). For two donors (one aged 18 to 29 and one aged 80 or older), the study analyzed two additional independent replicas of 1 million unique cDNA reads from the same blood draw. The study measured age-related changes in TCR beta repertoire diversity using deep sequencing normalized with unique cDNA molecular identifiers. What the work shows at the level of the full study, not this receptor alone: Conclusive comparison of naive and antigen-experienced compartments was prevented by the profiling of bulk unsorted PBMCs. As age increased, observed TCR beta diversity per million T cells dropped in a roughly linear way, and a significant reduction was already evident by age 40. Estimates of total diversity based on one million sequenced T cells were considered lower bounds and underestimates. Because donor CMV infection status was unknown, age-related changes in expanded clonotypes were potentially confounded. Compared with the aged group, the long-lived group had more naive CD4+ T cells, fewer expanded clones and increased TCR diversity, a pattern suggesting age selection. Observed TCR beta diversity correlated strongly with the percentage of naive T cells measured by flow cytometry.

V is reduced by 1 base and J by 5 bases, leaving a spacing of 11 bases between them. From its cysteine to its phenylalanine, the CDR3 spans 14 amino acids. Only the CDR3 DNA stays, 42 bases, in frame from base 1. As encoded in the germline V gene, CDR1 is SGHAT while CDR2 is FQNNGV. Libraries were prepared through 5' RACE. The sequencing machine was an Illumina HiSeq 2500. A second PCR of about 6 to 11 cycles was performed with a sample-barcoded 5' primer and a J-beta primer mix. Each TCR beta cDNA molecule received a unique molecular identifier from a template-switch 5' adaptor carrying 12 random nucleotides. Each sample yielded at least 3 million CDR3-containing paired-end reads. First-strand cDNA was synthesized from all RNA with the Mint cDNA synthesis kit, primed by a TRBC-specific oligonucleotide. After uracil-DNA glycosylase treatment, a first 18-cycle PCR used universal primers M1SS and BC2_uni_R on all cDNA. As for the original processing: For normalization, 1 million high-quality reads were randomly selected from each sample, with every read carrying a distinct molecular identifier. Reads sharing molecular identifiers were discarded rather than binned into consensus sequences. MiTCR, with a Q25 quality threshold and the strictest error-elimination algorithm, was used for CDR3 identification, clonotype clustering and error correction. A nonparametric unseen species model with Euler transformation was used to estimate a lower bound on total TCR beta diversity. TCRdb itself trimmed the public reads at Q25 with fastp, ran MiXCR and retained productive beta chains. Each CDR3 protein appears once, grouped with its most common genes and DNA. TCRdb, not the original authors, processed these V and J calls. In all, the sample holds fewer than 600,000 distinct CDR3 sequences, and about 26% of those were seen once. The ten top clones hold approximately 3.3% of the sample.

Donors were a few dozen systemically healthy Caucasian individuals from Russia aged roughly 6 to 95 years. Each donor gave about 9.7 milliliters of peripheral blood, drawn into EDTA-treated Vacutainer tubes. Ficoll-Paque density-gradient centrifugation was used to isolate PBMCs, with at least 6 million obtained per sample. Total RNA was extracted from PBMCs with Trizol reagent, with at least 6 micrograms obtained per sample. For every donor, an aliquot of PBMCs went through flow cytometry to measure the percentages of naive CD45RAhigh/CD27high T cells. This clonotype was seen only a few times. Which antigen it targets is not known. No much larger clone is present one base from it, and per-base qualities are unavailable. This same sample was also part of a study on T cells of mothers and their children. As described in the second report: The donors were nine systemically healthy Caucasian individuals, made up of three mothers and their six children. cDNA synthesis consumed the entire amount of extracted RNA, loaded at approximately 1.6 ug RNA in each 15 ul reaction. In the second PCR, sample barcodes and 2-4 random nucleotides were introduced via the M1S primer. More than 8 million TCR beta CDR3 reads were obtained from each mother, and about 3 million reads were obtained from each child. Thymic selection shapes the output of TCR recombination in a similar way in related and unrelated pairs, and inherited differences have a minor effect. Normalized repertoire overlap was always slightly but never significantly higher in related than unrelated mother-child pairs. With a sensitivity of approximately 100 clones per million clonotypes, no persistent microchimeric T cell clones were detected. In the study, deep NGS was used to compare the TCR beta repertoires of mothers and children, and features distinguishing related mother-child pairs from unrelated individuals were sought. The mean age was roughly 44 +/- 4 years for the mothers and approximately 11 +/- 4 years for the children. Libraries were sequenced on Illumina HiSeq 2000 with 100+100 nt paired-end reads after adapter ligation with NEBNext reagents. Mother and child libraries were prepared a month apart and sequenced in separate runs to prevent cross-contamination. Each donor had between roughly 450,000 and 2,100,000 distinct TCR beta clonotypes identified. Naive TCR beta clonotypes were estimated from low-frequency clonotypes matched to each donor's FACS-determined naive share, without sorting.

This TCR came from a boy younger than 10 in good health. The V and J genes are TRBV11-2 and TRBJ2-5; the D gene identity is not certain. The sequenced material came from blood. The CDR3 region reads CASSLGNEGETQYF. The DNA sequence is TGTGCCAGCAGCTTAGGGAATGAAGGGGAGACCCAGTACTTC. Outside the CDR3, residues come from the reference TRBV11-2 and TRBJ2-5 proteins, so the full variable domain is: EAGVAQSPRYKIIEKRQSVAFWCNPISGHATLYWYQQILGQGPKLLIQFQNNGVVDDSQLPKDRFSAERLKGVDSTLKIQPAKLEDSAVYLCASSLGNEGETQYFGPGTRLLVL.